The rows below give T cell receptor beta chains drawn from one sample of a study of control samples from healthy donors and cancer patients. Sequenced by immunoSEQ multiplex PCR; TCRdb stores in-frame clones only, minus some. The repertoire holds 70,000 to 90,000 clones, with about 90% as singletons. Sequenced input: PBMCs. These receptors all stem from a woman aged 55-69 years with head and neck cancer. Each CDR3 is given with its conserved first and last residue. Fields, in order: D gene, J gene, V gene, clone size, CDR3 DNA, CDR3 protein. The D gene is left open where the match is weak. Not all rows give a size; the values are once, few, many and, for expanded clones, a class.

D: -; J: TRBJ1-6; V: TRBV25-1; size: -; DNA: TGTGCCAGCAAAGCCAACAGCTCACCCCTCCACTTT; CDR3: CASKANSSPLHF
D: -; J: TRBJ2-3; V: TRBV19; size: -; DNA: TGTGCCAGTAGTGTAGGCCCAGATACGCAGTATTTT; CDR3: CASSVGPDTQYF
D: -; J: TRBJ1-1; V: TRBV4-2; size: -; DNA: TGTGCCAGCAGCCAAGAGAGCTTGGGAGTTGGAGTGAACACTGAAGCTTTCTTT; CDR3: CASSQESLGVGVNTEAFF
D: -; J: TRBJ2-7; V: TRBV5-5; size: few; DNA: TGTGCCAGCAGCCAGGTGGGCGGCCTTCCCGAGCAGTACTTC; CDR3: CASSQVGGLPEQYF
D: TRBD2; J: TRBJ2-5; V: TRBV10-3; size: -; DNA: TGTGCCATCAGTGAGTCGGGCGGGAGGCAAGAGACCCAGTACTTC; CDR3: CAISESGGRQETQYF
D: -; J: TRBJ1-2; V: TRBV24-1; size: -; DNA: TGTGCCACCAGTGATTTAAATCCCGCGAACTATGGCTACACCTTC; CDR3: CATSDLNPANYGYTF
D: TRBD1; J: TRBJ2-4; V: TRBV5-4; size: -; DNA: TGTGCCAGCAGCTTGTCCGGGACAGGGGAACATCAGTACTTC; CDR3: CASSLSGTGEHQYF
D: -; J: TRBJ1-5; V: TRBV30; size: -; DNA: TGTGCCTGGAGTGAAGCCATTAGCAATCAGCCCCAGCATTTT; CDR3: CAWSEAISNQPQHF
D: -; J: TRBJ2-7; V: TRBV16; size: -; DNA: TGTGCCAGCAGCCAAGCCGGTCGCTACGAGCAGTACTTC; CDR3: CASSQAGRYEQYF
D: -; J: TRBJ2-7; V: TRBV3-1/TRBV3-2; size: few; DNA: TGTGCCAGCAGCCACTTAGACCTCCTCGCCCGCCCAGAGCAGTACTTC; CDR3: CASSHLDLLARPEQYF
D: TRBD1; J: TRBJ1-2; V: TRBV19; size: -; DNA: TGTGCCAGTACCTCCCGGACAGGGAACTATGGCTACACCTTC; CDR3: CASTSRTGNYGYTF
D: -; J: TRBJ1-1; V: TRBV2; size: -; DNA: TGTGCCAGCCGACTAATGATGGGGGCGAACACTGAAGCTTTCTTT; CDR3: CASRLMMGANTEAFF
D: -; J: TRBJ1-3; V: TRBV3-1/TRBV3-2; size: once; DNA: TGTGCCAGCAGCCAAGGAGGAAGTAGGGTGACCGGAAACACCATATATTTT; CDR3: CASSQGGSRVTGNTIYF
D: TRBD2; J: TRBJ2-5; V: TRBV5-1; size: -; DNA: TGCGCCAGCAGCTCCTCGGGACTAGCGGGAGAGGAAGAGACCCAGTACTTC; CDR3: CASSSSGLAGEEETQYF
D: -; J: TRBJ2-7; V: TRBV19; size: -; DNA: TGTGCCAGTAGTATTGGGCCAGGCTACGAGCAGTACTTC; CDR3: CASSIGPGYEQYF
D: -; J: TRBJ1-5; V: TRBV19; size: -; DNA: TGTGCCAGTAGTATCGTTTTGGACACCAATCAGCCCCAGCATTTT; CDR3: CASSIVLDTNQPQHF
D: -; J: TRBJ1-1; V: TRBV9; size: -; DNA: TGTGCCAGCAGCGTAGGGTCAGGGCTTCAGTCTGATGGGAGGAACACTGAAGCTTTCTTT; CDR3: CASSVGSGLQSDGRNTEAFF
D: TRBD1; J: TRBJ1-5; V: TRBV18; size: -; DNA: TGTGCCAGCTCTACGGGACAGGGAGTGAAGCAGCCCCAGCATTTT; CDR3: CASSTGQGVKQPQHF
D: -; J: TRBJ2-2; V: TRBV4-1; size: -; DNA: TGCGCCAGCAGCCAGCCGACGGGGAGACCCGGGGAGCTGTTTTTT; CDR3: CASSQPTGRPGELFF
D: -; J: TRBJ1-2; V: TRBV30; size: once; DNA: TGTGCCTGTACGGGAGAGGCCAACTATGGCTACACCTTC; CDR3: CACTGEANYGYTF
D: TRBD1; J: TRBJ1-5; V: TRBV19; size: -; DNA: TGTGCCAGTAGTAGAGCTACGGGACAGGGTGTTTGGAATCAGCCCCAGCATTTT; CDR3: CASSRATGQGVWNQPQHF
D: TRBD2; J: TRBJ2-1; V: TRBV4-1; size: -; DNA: TGCGCCAGCAGCCCCCGGACTAGCGGGACCTACAATGAGCAGTTCTTC; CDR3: CASSPRTSGTYNEQFF
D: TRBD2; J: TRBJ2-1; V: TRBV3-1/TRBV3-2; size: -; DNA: TGTGCCAGCAGCCAAGGCGCGGGAGACGGGAAGTTCTTC; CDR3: CASSQGAGDGKFF
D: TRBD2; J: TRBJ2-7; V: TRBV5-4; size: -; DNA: TGTGCCAGCAGCTTGGGTGGACTAGCGGGAGTACAGCAGTACTTC; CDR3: CASSLGGLAGVQQYF
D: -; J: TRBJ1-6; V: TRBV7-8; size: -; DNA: TGTGCCAGCACCCTCGGTGGGGATTCACCCCTCCACTTT; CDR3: CASTLGGDSPLHF
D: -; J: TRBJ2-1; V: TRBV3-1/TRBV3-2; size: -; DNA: TGTGCCAGCAGCCGTTCGGGCGGAACCTACAATGAGCAGTTCTTC; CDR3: CASSRSGGTYNEQFF
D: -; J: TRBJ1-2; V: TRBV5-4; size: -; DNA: TGTGCCAGCAGGGAGGCACGGCTCTATGGCTACACCTTC; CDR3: CASREARLYGYTF
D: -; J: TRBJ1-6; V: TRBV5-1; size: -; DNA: TGCGCCAGCAGCTTGGCAAACAGGGATTCACCCCTCCACTTT; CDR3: CASSLANRDSPLHF
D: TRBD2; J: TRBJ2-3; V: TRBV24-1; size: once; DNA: TGTGCCACCAGTGATTTCGGGACTAGCGGGACACACACAGATACGCAGTATTTT; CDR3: CATSDFGTSGTHTDTQYF
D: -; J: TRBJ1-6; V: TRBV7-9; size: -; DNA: TGTGCCAGCAGCTCCAACAGGGAGTATAATTCACCCCTCCACTTT; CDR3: CASSSNREYNSPLHF
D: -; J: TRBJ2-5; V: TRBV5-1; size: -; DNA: TGCGCCAGCAGAGAAGCTTACGTAGCACTTCAAAATTATCAGTACTTC; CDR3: CASREAYVALQNYQYF
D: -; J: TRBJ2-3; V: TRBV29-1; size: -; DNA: TGCAGCACCGAATGGGGCAGGGGGGTCACAGATACGCAGTATTTT; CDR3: CSTEWGRGVTDTQYF
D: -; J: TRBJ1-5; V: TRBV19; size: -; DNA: TGTGCCAGTAGTATAGGGGCGCAGGGTATAGGTCAGCCCCAGCATTTT; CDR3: CASSIGAQGIGQPQHF
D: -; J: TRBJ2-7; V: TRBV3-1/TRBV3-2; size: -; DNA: TGTGCCAGCAGCCAAGATAGGCCTTATGGCGGTGGATTCTACGAGCAGTACTTC; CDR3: CASSQDRPYGGGFYEQYF
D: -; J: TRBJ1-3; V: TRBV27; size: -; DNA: TGTGCCAGCAGTTTGGACAGTTATAGAAACACCATATATTTT; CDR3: CASSLDSYRNTIYF
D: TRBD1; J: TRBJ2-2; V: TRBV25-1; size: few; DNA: TGTGCCAGCAGCACCACAGGGGGCCCGAACACCGGGGAGCTGTTTTTT; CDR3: CASSTTGGPNTGELFF
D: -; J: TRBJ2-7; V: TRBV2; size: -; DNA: TGTGCCAGCAGTGTGGTCGGGGGTTCCAACGAGCAGTACTTC; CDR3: CASSVVGGSNEQYF
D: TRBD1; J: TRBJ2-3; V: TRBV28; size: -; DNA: TGTGCCACTAGTCAGGGGGCAAGGGATACGCAGTATTTT; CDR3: CATSQGARDTQYF
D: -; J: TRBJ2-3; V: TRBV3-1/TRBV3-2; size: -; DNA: TGTGCCAGCAGCCAAAGGACGGGCACAGATACGCAGTATTTT; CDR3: CASSQRTGTDTQYF
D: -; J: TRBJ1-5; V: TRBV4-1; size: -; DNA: TGCGCCAGCAGCCAAGACGCGGGGCAGGGGCCCCAGCATTTT; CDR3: CASSQDAGQGPQHF
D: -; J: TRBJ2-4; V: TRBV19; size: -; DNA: TGTGCCAGTAGTCCCCGTGGAGAGTTGAACATTCAGTACTTC; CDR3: CASSPRGELNIQYF
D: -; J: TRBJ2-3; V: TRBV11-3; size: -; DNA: TGTGCCAGCAGCGAAGGACAGAATACGCAGTATTTT; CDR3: CASSEGQNTQYF
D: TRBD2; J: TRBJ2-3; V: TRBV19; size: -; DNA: TGTGCCAGTAGTATTGGGACTAGCGGGATTACAGATACGCAGTATTTT; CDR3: CASSIGTSGITDTQYF
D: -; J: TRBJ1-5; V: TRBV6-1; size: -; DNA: TGTGCCAGCAGTGAGGGACGCTTCGGCCAGCCCCAGCATTTT; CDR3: CASSEGRFGQPQHF
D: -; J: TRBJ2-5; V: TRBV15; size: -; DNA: TGTGCCACCAGCAGAGGAGAACTGCCTTCCCAAGAGACCCAGTACTTC; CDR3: CATSRGELPSQETQYF
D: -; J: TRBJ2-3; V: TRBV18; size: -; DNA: TGTGCCAGCTCACCCGCGGGCGACGCAGGTACGCAGTATTTT; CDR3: CASSPAGDAGTQYF
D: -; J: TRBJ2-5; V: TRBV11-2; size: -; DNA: TGTGCCAGCAGCTTAGGGGCAGTTGAAGAAGAGACCCAGTACTTC; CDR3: CASSLGAVEEETQYF
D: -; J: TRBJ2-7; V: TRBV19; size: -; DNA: TGTGCCAGTAGTATCACCGGGAGCTACGAGCAGTACTTC; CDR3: CASSITGSYEQYF
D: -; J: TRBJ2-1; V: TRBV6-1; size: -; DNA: TGTGCCAGCAGTGATAGCAGGGGTATAGCGAATGAGCAGTTCTTC; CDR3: CASSDSRGIANEQFF
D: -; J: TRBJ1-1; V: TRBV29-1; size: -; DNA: TGCAGCGTTGAAGGGGGGCGTCGGGATGAAGCTTTCTTT; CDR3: CSVEGGRRDEAFF
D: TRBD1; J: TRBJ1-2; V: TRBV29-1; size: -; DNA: TGCAGCGTTGAAACGGGACAGCTTCTCTATGGCTACACCTTC; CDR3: CSVETGQLLYGYTF
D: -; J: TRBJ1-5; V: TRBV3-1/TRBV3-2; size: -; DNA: TGTGCCAGCAGCCAAGATGGCCAGCCCCAGCATTTT; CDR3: CASSQDGQPQHF
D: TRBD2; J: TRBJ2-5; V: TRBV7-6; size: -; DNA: TGTGCCAGCAGCAAGGGACTAGCGGGACTGGGGGAGGAGACCCAGTACTTC; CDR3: CASSKGLAGLGEETQYF
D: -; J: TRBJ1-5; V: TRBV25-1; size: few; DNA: TGTGCCAGCAGTGCAGGGTTCGGCAATCAGCCCCAGCATTTT; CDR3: CASSAGFGNQPQHF
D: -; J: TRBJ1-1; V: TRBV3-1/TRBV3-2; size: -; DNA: TGTGCCAGCAGCCAAGTTATAAACACTGAAGCTTTCTTT; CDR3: CASSQVINTEAFF